These 17 T cell receptor beta chains were all obtained from the same sample, sequenced in a study of blood T cell repertoires in COVID-19. Measured with immunoSEQ multiplex PCR; TCRdb has only the in-frame clones, and not every one. The sample yields roughly 63,000 clones, roughly 89% seen once. The sample taken for sequencing was peripheral blood. The receptors were sampled from a man aged 45 to 65 with active COVID-19.

The chain carries TRBV3-1 (or the pseudogene TRBV3-2) and TRBJ1-1, with TRBD1 matching over 8 bases. Germline V gene lookup returns CDR1 LGHDT and CDR2 YNNKEL (reference sequence). V was pared by 6 bases and J by 8 bases, with 5 bases of the junction left unmatched. There are 12 residues in the CDR3. As DNA, the CDR3 is TGTGCCAGCAGACGGGGGACAGGCGAAGCTTTCTTT. Translating it yields CASRRGTGEAFF.

The chain is built from TRBV7-6 and TRBJ2-1; D possibly corresponds to TRBD1 (6 bases). Germline lookup yields CDR1 SGHVS and CDR2 FNYEAQ. There are 18 residues in the CDR3. Trimming removed 2 bases at V and 2 bases at J, with 19 bases between. CDR3 in amino acids: CASSLNFRYRETYNEQFF. CDR3 nucleotide sequence: TGTGCCAGCAGCTTAAATTTTCGATACAGGGAAACCTACAATGAGCAGTTCTTC.

The CDR3 here is CASSEAGGLTEAFF. As DNA, the CDR3 is TGTGCCAGCAGTGAGGCAGGGGGTCTTACTGAAGCTTTCTTT. The chain uses TRBV2 and TRBJ1-1; 7 bases are shared with TRBD1. Germline lookup yields CDR1 SNHLY and CDR2 FYNNEI. The CDR3 is 14 residues long. V gave up 3 bases and J gave up 5 bases; unmatched junction bases: 6.

The rearrangement links TRBV7-9 to TRBJ1-2; the D gene is possibly TRBD1 (5 bases). Germline values: CDR1 SEHNR, CDR2 FQNEAQ (reference sequence). The V and J ends lost 5 bases and 8 bases respectively, with 18 bases between them. The CDR3 contains 14 residues. The CDR3 coding sequence is TGTGCCAGCAGCGCCCAACAGGCGTCGTGGGGCTACACCTTC. Translating gives CASSAQQASWGYTF.

The chain uses TRBV29-1 and TRBJ1-3; 8 nucleotides agree with TRBD1. The CDR3 contains 15 residues. The ends lost 7 bases at V and 0 bases at J; junction bases unmatched: 8. Germline CDR1 reads SQVTM; CDR2 reads ANQGSEA. The CDR3 spells CSAGQGLSSGNTIYF. The DNA for the CDR3 is TGCAGCGCCGGACAGGGTTTGAGCTCTGGAAACACCATATATTTT. The variable domain in full, completed from reference TRBV29-1 and TRBJ1-3, reads SAVISQKPSRDICQRGTSLTIQCQVDSQVTMMFWYRQQPGQSLTLIATANQGSEATYESGFVIDKFPISRPNLTFSTLTVSNMSPEDSSIYLCSAGQGLSSGNTIYFGEGSWLTVV.

V is TRBV7-9 and J is TRBJ1-1; TRBD1 is a possible D gene (5 bases). CDR3 length equals 13 residues. V lost 2 bases and J 8 bases, leaving 12 bases between the germline ends. Per germline, CDR1 SEHNR and CDR2 FQNEAQ (reference sequence). The CDR3 loop is CASSLNARVEAFF. The CDR3 DNA reads as TGTGCCAGCAGCTTAAATGCCAGGGTGGAAGCTTTCTTT.

The chain is built from TRBV7-8 and TRBJ1-1; D possibly corresponds to TRBD1 (5 bases). V was shortened by 5 bases and J by 3 bases, with 13 bases between the two germline ends. CDR1 SGHVS and CDR2 FQNEAQ come from the germline V gene. The CDR3 loop spans 14 amino acids. CDR3 sequence: CASSPPRQHTEAFF. The CDR3 nucleotides read TGTGCCAGCAGCCCGCCGCGACAGCACACTGAAGCTTTCTTT.

V and J are TRBV12-3 or TRBV12-4 and TRBJ2-5; 9 nucleotides agree with TRBD1. V trimming: 7 bases; J trimming: 7 bases; junction bases outside the gene matches: 4. The CDR3 is 12 residues long. CDR3 protein: CASTPDRGTQYF. As DNA, the CDR3 is TGTGCCAGCACCCCGGACAGGGGGACCCAGTACTTC.

This chain links TRBV2 with TRBJ2-1; a possible D gene is TRBD2 (7 bases). The V gene lost 6 bases and the J gene lost 0 bases, with 15 bases spanning the gap. The CDR3 length is 16 residues. Germline lookup yields CDR1 SNHLY and CDR2 FYNNEI. This chain's CDR3 is CASRSEGGSSYNEQFF. CDR3 sequence (DNA): TGTGCCAGCAGATCCGAGGGGGGGAGCTCCTACAATGAGCAGTTCTTC.

The chain employs TRBV6-6 and TRBJ2-7, with TRBD2 identical over 7 bases. After removal of 5 bases from V and 3 bases from J, the junction contained 7 bases not matched to a gene. Germline CDR1 MNHNY, CDR2 SVGAGI (reference sequence). CDR3 size: 14 residues. The CDR3 is CASSPPSGVYEQYF. In DNA, the CDR3 is TGTGCCAGCAGTCCCCCTAGCGGCGTCTACGAGCAGTACTTC.

J is TRBJ1-1 and V is TRBV7-8, with 7 bases aligning to TRBD1. Germline assignment: CDR1 SGHVS and CDR2 FQNEAQ. The CDR3 spans 11 residues. V lost 7 bases to trimming and J lost 8 bases; unmatched junction nucleotides: 4. The DNA of the CDR3 is TGTGCCAGCAAAGAGGGGGCCGAAGCTTTCTTT. Amino acids: CASKEGAEAFF.

J is TRBJ1-4 and V is TRBV2; D is unresolved. V lost 6 bases, J lost 7 bases, and 18 bases lay in between. The CDR3 is made up of 15 amino acids. The germline V gene has CDR1 SNHLY and CDR2 FYNNEI. CDR3 amino acids: CASSLSRGVGEKLFF. As DNA, the CDR3 is TGTGCCAGCAGCCTATCCCGGGGAGTGGGTGAAAAACTGTTTTTT. The full variable domain, with the rest looked up from reference TRBV2 and TRBJ1-4, is EPEVTQTPSHQVTQMGQEVILRCVPISNHLYFYWYRQILGQKVEFLVSFYNNEISEKSEIFDDQFSVERPDGSNFTLKIRSTKLEDSAMYFCASSLSRGVGEKLFFGSGTQLSVL.

The CDR3 DNA follows: TGTGCCAGCAGCCCCGGACAGGGCATGTTGAACACTGAAGCTTTCTTT. Translated: CASSPGQGMLNTEAFF. This chain connects TRBV6-2 or TRBV6-3 to TRBJ1-1; 8 bases match TRBD1. There are 16 residues in the CDR3. Germline trimming cut 6 bases from V and 0 bases from J; bases unmatched to any gene: 9. Germline-derived CDR1 and CDR2 are MNHEY and SVGEGT.

J is TRBJ2-5 and V is TRBV6-2 or TRBV6-3; D is undetermined. This CDR3 region has 13 residues. V was cut by 2 bases and J by 3 bases, with 7 bases left in between. Germline V gives CDR1 MNHEY, CDR2 SVGEGT. The CDR3 DNA sequence: TGTGCCAGCAGTTACGGCCCGAAAGAGACCCAGTACTTC. Its translation: CASSYGPKETQYF.

The chain employs TRBV6-1 and TRBJ1-1; a weak D match, TRBD1 (6 bases). The germline CDR1 and CDR2 sequences are MNHNS and SASEGT. V lost 2 bases, J lost 6 bases, and 10 bases lay in between. The CDR3 loop spans 13 amino acids. CDR3 protein: CASSEQGRAEAFF. The CDR3, as DNA: TGTGCCAGCAGTGAACAGGGGAGGGCTGAAGCTTTCTTT.

This rearrangement joins TRBV9 to TRBJ1-5; 7 bases fit TRBD1. Germline CDR1 SGDLS, CDR2 YYNGEE. Losses at the gene ends were 3 bases for V and 3 bases for J; bases not matched to a gene: 3. The CDR3 length is 14 residues. CDR3 sequence: CASSGTGSNQPQHF. The CDR3 DNA reads TGTGCCAGCAGCGGGACAGGTTCCAATCAGCCCCAGCATTTT. The whole variable domain, remainder taken from reference TRBV9 and TRBJ1-5, is DSGVTQTPKHLITATGQRVTLRCSPRSGDLSVYWYQQSLDQGLQFLIQYYNGEERAKGNILERFSAQQFPDLHSELNLSSLELGDSALYFCASSGTGSNQPQHFGDGTRLSIL.

The V call is TRBV28, the J call TRBJ2-3, with D perhaps matching TRBD2 (6 bases). V lost 2 bases and J 0 bases, leaving 9 bases between the germline ends. The length of the CDR3 is 15 residues. CDR1 MDHEN and CDR2 SYDVKM come from the germline V gene. In nucleotides, the CDR3 is TGTGCCAGCAGTTTAGTGGGGGGTAGCACAGATACGCAGTATTTT. This codes for CASSLVGGSTDTQYF.